The 25 T cell receptor beta chains reported below all come from one sample, sequenced in a study of cytomegalovirus exposure and HLA in healthy donors. With 60 Vbeta and 13 Jbeta primers, the PCR was carried out. Sequencing used immunoSEQ multiplex PCR; TCRdb keeps in-frame clones, though not all of them. The ten top clones account for roughly 1.2%, within a sample of 200,000 or so clones. Source material: PBMCs. The receptors come from a girl aged 2 to 10 in good health and CMV-seropositive.

This chain uses TRBV5-6 with TRBJ1-1; D not certain. The germline V gene has CDR1 SGHDT and CDR2 YYEEEE. Trimming took off 2 bases at V and 0 bases at J, with 11 bases between the two ends. CDR3 size: 15 residues. In DNA form, the CDR3 reads TGTGCCAGCAGCTTCGAGGGAACCGTGAACACTGAAGCTTTCTTT. As protein: CASSFEGTVNTEAFF.

V and J are TRBV7-2 and TRBJ2-3; weak D call: TRBD2 (5 bases). The germline V gene encodes CDR1 SGHTA and CDR2 FQGNSA. The CDR3 is 14 residues long. With 5 bases removed from V and 4 bases from J, the gap between germline ends came to 13 bases. CDR3 amino acids: CASSPGLGPDTQYF. CDR3 sequence (DNA): TGTGCCAGCAGCCCGGGGTTGGGCCCAGATACGCAGTATTTT.

The rearrangement uses TRBV25-1 and TRBJ2-1, with 9 bases identical to TRBD1. This CDR3 comprises 14 residues. CDR1 MGHDK and CDR2 SYGVNS come from the germline V gene. V lost 6 bases and J lost 4; bases outside the gene matches: 4. This chain's CDR3 is CASSSGQGYNEQFF. Here the CDR3 DNA reads TGTGCCAGCAGCTCCGGACAGGGGTACAATGAGCAGTTCTTC.

The rearrangement joins TRBV7-9 to TRBJ1-2; TRBD1 might be the D (6 bases). Germline V gives CDR1 SEHNR, CDR2 FQNEAQ (reference sequence). Trimming pared 6 bases from V and 6 bases from J, leaving 11 bases between. This CDR3 has 12 residues. The CDR3 loop reads CASSTGRDGYTF. In DNA form, the CDR3 reads TGTGCCAGCAGTACAGGGAGAGATGGCTACACCTTC.

The J gene is TRBJ2-7, the V gene TRBV7-4; TRBD1 is a possible D gene (5 bases). Germline values: CDR1 SGHVT, CDR2 SQSDAQ. The CDR3 runs 17 residues. Trimming removed 1 base at V and 1 base at J, with 17 bases between. As DNA, the CDR3 is TGTGCCAGCAGCTTAGGCGGCAGGGAAAAACAATCCTACGAGCAGTACTTC. Translated: CASSLGGREKQSYEQYF.

The chain has TRBV4-1 and TRBJ2-1; 11 bases align to TRBD2. J gave up 0 bases and V 1 base, and 2 bases lay outside the gene matches. The CDR3 is 17 amino acids. Germline CDR1 is MGHRA and CDR2 is YSYEKL. CDR3 sequence (DNA): TGCGCCAGCAGCCAAGTAGCGGGAGGGAGCTCCTACAATGAGCAGTTCTTC. Protein product: CASSQVAGGSSYNEQFF.

The V and J genes are TRBV15 and TRBJ2-1, with 10 bases aligning to TRBD2. Per germline, CDR1 LNHNV and CDR2 YYDKDF (reference sequence). CDR3 length: 13 amino acids. V lost 8 bases to trimming and J lost 7 bases; unmatched junction nucleotides: 5. The CDR3 sequence: CATAPGLANEQFF. As DNA, the CDR3 is TGTGCCACCGCTCCGGGACTAGCGAATGAGCAGTTCTTC.

V usage is TRBV10-3 and J usage is TRBJ2-4; tentatively, D is TRBD2 (5 bases). This CDR3 is 15 amino acids long. The ends were cut back, 0 bases at V and 9 bases at J, with 15 bases in the middle. CDR1 is ENHRY and CDR2 is SYGVKD in the germline V gene. The DNA of the CDR3 is TGTGCCATCAGTGAGTCGATCAGCGGTGGGAGCATTCAGTACTTC. This sequence encodes CAISESISGGSIQYF.

As concerns this clone: This sample includes further DNA sequences coding for the same CDR3. The rearrangement links TRBV5-1 to TRBJ1-5; D remains unclear. CDR3 length: 13 amino acids. From germline, CDR1 is SGHRS and CDR2 YFSETQ. Trimming pared 2 bases from V and 4 bases from J, leaving 7 bases between. The chain's CDR3 is CASSFRGNQPQHF. DNA of the CDR3: TGCGCCAGCAGCTTTCGGGGTAATCAGCCCCAGCATTTT.

The chain employs TRBV6-5 and TRBJ2-1; D is unclear. CDR3 length: 15 amino acids. V gave up 7 bases and J gave up 6 bases, with 19 bases separating them. The germline CDR1 and CDR2 sequences are MNHEY and SVGAGI. CDR3 sequence: CASTYSGELGNEQFF. CDR3 coding DNA: TGTGCCAGCACCTACTCAGGAGAATTGGGCAATGAGCAGTTCTTC.

The chain joins TRBV23-1 to TRBJ2-5; TRBD1 is a possible D gene (5 bases). TRBV23-1 is designated an ORF whose function remains uncertain. This CDR3 has 12 amino acids. V was clipped by 4 bases and J by 5 bases, with 8 bases between them. The CDR3 coding sequence is TGCGCCAGCAGTCGAGACAGCGAGACCCAGTACTTC. The encoded protein is CASSRDSETQYF.

To note about this clone: In this CDR3 the conserved last residue, phenylalanine or tryptophan, is missing, so a read error is likely. The V call is TRBV29-1, the J call TRBJ2-7; 7 bases agree with TRBD2. V lost 6 bases, J lost 6 bases, and 29 bases stayed unmatched. This CDR3 comprises 19 residues. Germline V CDR1 and CDR2: SQVTM, ANQGSEA. The CDR3: CSVGGRCASGQARMCEQYL. CDR3 nucleotides: TGCAGCGTGGGGGGTCGGTGCGCTAGCGGCCAGGCCCGGATGTGCGAGCAGTACCTC.

J is TRBJ2-5 and V is TRBV5-4; TRBD1 matches 9 bases. The CDR3 has 18 amino acids. V was clipped by 5 bases and J by 1 base; unmatched bases: 15. CDR1 is SGHNT, CDR2 YYREEE, per germline (reference sequence). DNA for the CDR3: TGTGCCAGCAGTGGGACAGGGAGGGACCTAAAGTTCCAAGAGACCCAGTACTTC. It encodes CASSGTGRDLKFQETQYF.

V usage is TRBV27 and J usage is TRBJ1-5; the D is unclear. Trimming took 3 bases from V and 3 from J, leaving 9 bases between them. The CDR3 loop spans 14 amino acids. The V gene's germline CDR1 is MNHEY and CDR2 SMNVEV (reference sequence). The CDR3, as DNA: TGTGCCAGCAGTTTTTCTAGAACCAATCAGCCCCAGCATTTT. Translating gives CASSFSRTNQPQHF.

The rearrangement uses TRBV7-2 and TRBJ2-7; D might be TRBD1 (6 bases). V shed 4 bases and J shed 1 base, with 11 bases lying between them. The CDR3 consists of 14 residues. Germline V gene sequence: CDR1 SGHTA, CDR2 FQGNSA. The CDR3 region is CASSSGTPSYEQYF. The CDR3 region has the DNA TGTGCCAGCAGCTCCGGGACACCGTCCTACGAGCAGTACTTC.

The V gene is TRBV19, the J gene TRBJ2-1; 10 bases fit TRBD2. The trim removed 7 bases at V and 5 bases at J, leaving 8 bases unmatched. This CDR3 comprises 15 residues. The germline gives CDR1 LNHDA, CDR2 SQIVND (reference sequence). CDR3 DNA sequence: TGTGCCAGTAACCCAGGACTAGCGGAGGACAATGAGCAGTTCTTC. Residues: CASNPGLAEDNEQFF.

This CDR3 reads CASSWTGGLETQYF. In DNA form, the CDR3 reads TGTGCCAGTAGTTGGACAGGGGGCTTGGAGACCCAGTACTTC. The V gene is TRBV19, the J gene TRBJ2-5, with 11 bases matching TRBD1. The junction had 4 bases not matched to a gene; V was cut back by 5 bases and J by 5 bases. CDR3 length equals 14 residues. Per germline, CDR1 LNHDA and CDR2 SQIVND (reference sequence).

CDR3 amino acids: CASSVAYEQYF. DNA of the CDR3: TGTGCCAGCAGCGTCGCCTACGAGCAGTACTTC. This sequence joins TRBV11-2 and TRBJ2-7; D unclear. CDR3 size: 11 residues. Germline values: CDR1 SGHAT, CDR2 FQNNGV. Trimming took 5 bases from V and 2 from J, leaving 4 bases between them.

The chain uses TRBV27 and TRBJ1-2, with a weak D call TRBD1 (6 bases). This CDR3 comprises 16 residues. V lost 5 bases, J lost 6 bases, and 22 bases lay in between. Germline values: CDR1 MNHEY, CDR2 SMNVEV (reference sequence). Here the CDR3 reads CASSERWGRISDGYTF. CDR3 bases: TGTGCCAGCAGTGAACGCTGGGGGCGTATTAGTGATGGCTACACCTTC.

The rearrangement uses TRBV10-1 and TRBJ1-2, with unresolved D. The CDR3 contains 15 residues. Per the germline V gene, CDR1 is WNHNN and CDR2 is SYGVQD (reference sequence). Trimming took off 0 bases at V and 8 bases at J, with 16 bases between the two ends. The CDR3 sequence is CASSESLVANGGYTF. The CDR3 nucleotides read TGCGCCAGCAGTGAGTCTCTCGTCGCTAACGGGGGCTACACCTTC.

The V and J genes are TRBV30 and TRBJ2-5; D unclear. The CDR3 is made up of 11 amino acids. Trimming shortened V by 2 bases and J by 5 bases, and 6 bases separated the two germline ends. Germline V lookup: CDR1 GTSNPN, CDR2 SVGIG (reference sequence). The CDR3 sequence: CAWSPGETQYF. For the CDR3, the DNA is TGTGCCTGGAGTCCCGGGGAGACCCAGTACTTC.

The rearrangement joins TRBV2 to TRBJ1-2; no clear D gene. Trimming left V 7 bases short and J 5 bases short, with 11 bases between. Germline values: CDR1 SNHLY, CDR2 FYNNEI. CDR3 size: 12 residues. CDR3 protein: CASIGSAYGYTF. The CDR3 DNA is TGTGCCAGCATCGGGTCGGCATATGGCTACACCTTC.

CDR3 region: CASSFGGSGGEQFF. CDR3 DNA sequence: TGTGCCAGCAGCTTCGGGGGCTCGGGGGGTGAGCAGTTCTTC. The rearrangement uses TRBV11-3 and TRBJ2-1; TRBD2 might be the D (7 bases). The V and J ends lost 3 bases and 9 bases respectively, with 15 bases between them. CDR1 is SGHNT, CDR2 YENEEA, per germline. This CDR3 comprises 14 residues.

V usage is TRBV7-9 and J usage is TRBJ2-5; 7 nucleotides match TRBD2. This CDR3 spans 14 amino acids. Germline V gene lookup returns CDR1 SEHNR and CDR2 FQNEAQ (reference sequence). The junction had 5 bases not matched to a gene; V was cut back by 1 base and J by 6 bases. The CDR3 region is CASSLGGGRKTQYF. In DNA form, the CDR3 reads TGTGCCAGCAGCTTAGGCGGGGGACGGAAGACCCAGTACTTC.

The chain joins TRBV27 to TRBJ2-3, with D tentatively TRBD2 (6 bases). V lost 6 bases, J lost 5 bases, and 12 bases lay in between. Germline lookup yields CDR1 MNHEY and CDR2 SMNVEV (reference sequence). The CDR3 is made up of 13 amino acids. CDR3 sequence reads: CASRIPAGDTQYF. The CDR3 nucleotides read TGTGCCAGCAGGATTCCAGCGGGAGATACGCAGTATTTT.